Presented here are 20 T cell receptor beta chains from one specimen sequenced in a study of blood T cell repertoires in COVID-19. Generated by immunoSEQ multiplex PCR, the TCRdb table keeps only in-frame clones and is missing some. The sample has around 54,000 clones, 70% to 80% seen once. Input material: PBMCs or T cells enriched from blood (not recorded which). The source is a woman in her fifties or sixties with acute COVID-19.

V usage is TRBV6-6 and J usage is TRBJ2-5; possibly TRBD1 for D (6 bases). Germline V gives CDR1 MNHNY, CDR2 SVGAGI (reference sequence). Trimming removed 5 bases at V and 1 base at J, with 11 bases between. The CDR3 consists of 14 residues. CDR3 coding DNA: TGTGCCAGCAGTCCGACAGGTATCCAAGAGACCCAGTACTTC. This gives the protein CASSPTGIQETQYF.

This clone was counted a few times. V gene TRBV5-6 combines with J gene TRBJ2-1; 7 bases fit TRBD1. There are 15 residues in the CDR3. The V gene end was trimmed by 4 bases and the J gene end by 0 bases; junction bases not matched to a gene: 4. Germline assignment: CDR1 SGHDT and CDR2 YYEEEE. CDR3 sequence (DNA): TGTGCCAGCAGCATGGGACAGAGCTCCTACAATGAGCAGTTCTTC. Translation gives CASSMGQSSYNEQFF. The complete variable domain, with remaining parts taken from reference TRBV5-6 and TRBJ2-1, reads DAGVTQSPTHLIKTRGQQVTLRCSPKSGHDTVSWYQQALGQGPQFIFQYYEEEERQRGNFPDRFSGHQFPNYSSELNVNALLLGDSALYLCASSMGQSSYNEQFFGPGTRLTVL.

This CDR3 is CACQTGTLSNQPQHF. DNA for the CDR3: TGTGCCTGCCAAACAGGGACCCTCAGCAATCAGCCCCAGCATTTT. V is TRBV30 and J is TRBJ1-5, with a possible D match to TRBD1 (6 bases). The V end lost 6 bases, the J end lost 1 base, and 16 bases lay between the germline ends. The V gene's germline CDR1 is GTSNPN and CDR2 SVGIG (reference sequence). The CDR3 has 15 residues.

This chain uses TRBV3-1 (or the pseudogene TRBV3-2) with TRBJ1-2; 10 nucleotides align to TRBD1. CDR3 length equals 14 residues. The germline gives CDR1 LGHDT, CDR2 YNNKEL (reference sequence). V lost 2 bases, J lost 7 bases, and 4 bases stayed unmatched. The CDR3 DNA follows: TGTGCCAGCAGCCAACGGGACAGGGGCCCTGGCTACACCTTC. Protein: CASSQRDRGPGYTF.

The V and J genes are TRBV15 and TRBJ2-3; 7 bases match TRBD2. The junction had 9 bases not matched to a gene; V was cut back by 1 base and J by 5 bases. Looked up from germline, CDR1 is LNHNV and CDR2 is YYDKDF (reference sequence). The CDR3 has 16 amino acids. CDR3 in amino acids: CATSRVWGDYRDTQYF. DNA for the CDR3: TGTGCCACCAGCAGAGTTTGGGGGGACTACCGAGATACGCAGTATTTT.

The chain combines TRBV28 with TRBJ2-1; the D gene is possibly TRBD2 (7 bases). The CDR3 consists of 15 residues. CDR1 is MDHEN and CDR2 is SYDVKM in the germline V gene. Trimming left V 1 base short and J 5 bases short, with 12 bases between. CDR3 in amino acids: CASSLFGGRDNEQFF. DNA of the CDR3: TGTGCCAGCAGTTTATTCGGGGGGCGCGACAATGAGCAGTTCTTC.

The table lists this clone with a few counts. This chain links TRBV7-9 with TRBJ2-7; D perhaps matches TRBD1 (6 bases). CDR3 size: 12 residues. Trimming removed 3 bases from V and 9 bases from J, with 12 bases in between. Looked up from germline, CDR1 is SEHNR and CDR2 is FQNEAQ (reference sequence). In DNA form, the CDR3 reads TGTGCCAGCAGCTTGGAAGAAGGGGGGCAGTACTTC. This sequence encodes CASSLEEGGQYF.

DNA for the CDR3: TGCGCCAGCAGTGGGACTGATAACACTGAAGCTTTCTTT. Translation: CASSGTDNTEAFF. This sequence joins TRBV10-1 and TRBJ1-1; D is unclear. The CDR3 runs to 13 residues. Germline V CDR1 and CDR2: WNHNN, SYGVQD (reference sequence). The V gene lost 4 bases and the J gene lost 2 bases, with 8 bases spanning the gap.

The V and J genes are TRBV5-1 and TRBJ2-7, with a possible D match to TRBD2 (6 bases). V shed 0 bases and J shed 0 bases, with 10 bases lying between them. Germline V gene data show CDR1 as SGHRS and CDR2 as YFSETQ. The CDR3 runs 15 residues. CDR3 DNA: TGCGCCAGCAGCTTGGGTGGGGGGAGCTCCTACGAGCAGTACTTC. Protein sequence: CASSLGGGSSYEQYF.

This clone has only a few counts. The V and J genes are TRBV4-1 and TRBJ2-7, with 14 bases fitting TRBD2. The germline V gene has CDR1 MGHRA and CDR2 YSYEKL. The CDR3 has 18 amino acids. J gave up 3 bases and V 0 bases, and 7 bases lay outside the gene matches. The CDR3 here is CASSQDLFGLAGGYEQYF. Here the CDR3 DNA reads TGCGCCAGCAGCCAAGATCTTTTCGGACTAGCGGGGGGCTACGAGCAGTACTTC.

CDR3 residues: CASSQGGGEQYF. The CDR3 nucleotides read TGTGCCAGCAGTCAGGGGGGCGGCGAGCAGTACTTC. This chain uses TRBV11-3 with TRBJ2-7; D possibly corresponds to TRBD1 (7 bases). Per the germline V gene, CDR1 is SGHNT and CDR2 is YENEEA. V was clipped by 6 bases and J by 6 bases, with 12 bases between them. This CDR3 region has 12 residues.

This clone was found a few times. The genes are TRBV5-1 and TRBJ1-5; D is unclear. The CDR3 has 13 residues. Per germline, CDR1 SGHRS and CDR2 YFSETQ. Trimming removed 0 bases at V and 7 bases at J, with 8 bases between. The CDR3 DNA sequence: TGCGCCAGCAGCTTGGAACTGAACCAGCCCCAGCATTTT. It is translated as CASSLELNQPQHF.

This sequence joins TRBV7-4 and TRBJ1-4; 7 bases are a match to TRBD1. J gave up 4 bases and V 1 base, and 12 bases lay outside the gene matches. Germline V gene lookup returns CDR1 SGHVT and CDR2 SQSDAQ. The CDR3 is made up of 18 amino acids. This CDR3 is CASSLVSIDRENNEKLFF. The CDR3 DNA follows: TGTGCCAGCAGCTTAGTCAGTATCGACAGGGAAAATAATGAAAAACTGTTTTTT.

V gene TRBV6-1 combines with J gene TRBJ2-5; 10 nucleotides align to TRBD1. The junction had 2 bases not matched to a gene; V was cut back by 2 bases and J by 5 bases. CDR1 and CDR2 (germline): MNHNS, SASEGT. The CDR3 runs 14 residues. Here the CDR3 DNA reads TGTGCCAGCAGTGAAATGGGACAGGGGGAGACCCAGTACTTC. This translates into CASSEMGQGETQYF.

This clone was seen only a few times. The gene calls are TRBV5-6 and TRBJ1-6; 9 bases agree with TRBD1. The CDR3 runs to 16 residues. Germline trimming cut 4 bases from V and 8 bases from J; bases unmatched to any gene: 10. Germline lookup yields CDR1 SGHDT and CDR2 YYEEEE. The CDR3 reads CASSRLDRGNHSPLHF. CDR3 DNA: TGTGCCAGCAGCCGACTGGACAGGGGTAATCATTCACCCCTCCACTTT.

The chain employs TRBV5-1 and TRBJ2-7, with 10 bases identical to TRBD1. Germline V lookup: CDR1 SGHRS, CDR2 YFSETQ. The CDR3 runs to 14 residues. V shed 4 bases and J 5 bases; nucleotides not matched to a gene: 6. The CDR3 protein is CASSQSGTGDEQYF. The DNA of the CDR3 is TGCGCCAGCAGCCAATCCGGGACAGGGGACGAGCAGTACTTC.

The chain links TRBV10-2 to TRBJ1-2; TRBD1 matches at 10 bases. V lost 6 bases and J lost 2; bases outside the gene matches: 3. Germline CDR1 reads WSHSY; CDR2 reads SAAADI. The CDR3 is 14 amino acids. The CDR3 sequence is CASRPGQGNYGYTF. In nucleotides, the CDR3 is TGCGCCAGCAGGCCGGGACAGGGGAACTATGGCTACACCTTC.

The chain couples TRBV10-3 to TRBJ2-5; TRBD1 is a possible D gene (5 bases). V shed 10 bases and J shed 5 bases, with 14 bases lying between them. CDR1 is ENHRY and CDR2 is SYGVKD in the germline V gene. The CDR3 has 12 amino acids. CDR3 DNA sequence: TGTGCCACACAGGCCCCTGGGGAGACCCAGTACTTC. Amino acids: CATQAPGETQYF.

This clone was detected ten times or more. This chain links TRBV2 with TRBJ1-6; D is perhaps TRBD1 (6 bases). Trimming removed 7 bases at V and 7 bases at J, with 8 bases between. The CDR3 loop spans 12 amino acids. The V gene's germline CDR1 is SNHLY and CDR2 FYNNEI. CDR3 nucleotide sequence: TGTGCCAGCACCAGGGGCAATTCACCCCTCCACTTT. Its protein is CASTRGNSPLHF.

J is TRBJ2-7 and V is TRBV7-6, with D unresolved. The V and J ends lost 3 bases and 2 bases respectively, with 8 bases between them. The CDR3 length is 13 residues. Germline assignment: CDR1 SGHVS and CDR2 FNYEAQ. DNA for the CDR3: TGTGCCAGCAGCTTGGAGCCCCCCTACGAGCAGTACTTC. Protein: CASSLEPPYEQYF.